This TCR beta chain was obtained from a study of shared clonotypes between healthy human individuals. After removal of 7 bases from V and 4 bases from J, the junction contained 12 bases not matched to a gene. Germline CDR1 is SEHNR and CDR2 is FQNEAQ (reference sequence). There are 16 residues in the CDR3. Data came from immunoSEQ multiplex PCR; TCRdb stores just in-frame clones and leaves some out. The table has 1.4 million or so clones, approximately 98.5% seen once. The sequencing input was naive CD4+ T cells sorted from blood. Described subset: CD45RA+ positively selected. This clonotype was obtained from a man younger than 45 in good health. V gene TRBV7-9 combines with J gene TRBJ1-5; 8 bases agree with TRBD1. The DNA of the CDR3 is TGTGCCAGCACCTGGTACGCCGGGACAGGAAATCAGCCCCAGCATTTT. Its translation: CASTWYAGTGNQPQHF. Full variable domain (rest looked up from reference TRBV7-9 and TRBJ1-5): DTGVSQNPRHKITKRGQNVTFRCDPISEHNRLYWYRQTLGQGPEFLTYFQNEAQLEKSRLLSDRFSAERPKGSFSTLEIQRTEQGDSAMYLCASTWYAGTGNQPQHFGDGTRLSIL.